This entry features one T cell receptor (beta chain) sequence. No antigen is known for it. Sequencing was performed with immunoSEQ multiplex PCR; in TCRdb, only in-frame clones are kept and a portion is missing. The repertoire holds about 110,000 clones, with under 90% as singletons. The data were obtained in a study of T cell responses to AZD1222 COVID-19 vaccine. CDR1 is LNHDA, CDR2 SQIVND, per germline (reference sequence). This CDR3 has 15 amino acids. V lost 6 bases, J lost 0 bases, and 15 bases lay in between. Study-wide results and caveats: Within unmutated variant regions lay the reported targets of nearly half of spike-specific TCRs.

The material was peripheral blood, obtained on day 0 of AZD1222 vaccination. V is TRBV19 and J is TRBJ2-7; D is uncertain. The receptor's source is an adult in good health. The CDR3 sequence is CASRSHSSSSYEQYF. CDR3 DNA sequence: TGTGCCAGTAGGTCCCACTCGTCGAGCTCCTACGAGCAGTACTTC.